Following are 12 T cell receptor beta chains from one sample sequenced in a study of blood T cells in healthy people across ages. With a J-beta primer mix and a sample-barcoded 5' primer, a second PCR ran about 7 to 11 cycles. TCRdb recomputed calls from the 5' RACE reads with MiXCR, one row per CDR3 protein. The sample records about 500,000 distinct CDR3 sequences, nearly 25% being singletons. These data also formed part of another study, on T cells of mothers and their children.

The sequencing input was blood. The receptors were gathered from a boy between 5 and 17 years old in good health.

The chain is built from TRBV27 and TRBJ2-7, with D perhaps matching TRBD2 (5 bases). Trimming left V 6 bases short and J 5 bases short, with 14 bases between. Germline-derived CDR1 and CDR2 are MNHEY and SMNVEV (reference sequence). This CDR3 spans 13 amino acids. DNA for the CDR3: TGTGCCAGCAGGAGTTGGGGAGCAAACGAGCAGTACTTC. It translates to CASRSWGANEQYF.

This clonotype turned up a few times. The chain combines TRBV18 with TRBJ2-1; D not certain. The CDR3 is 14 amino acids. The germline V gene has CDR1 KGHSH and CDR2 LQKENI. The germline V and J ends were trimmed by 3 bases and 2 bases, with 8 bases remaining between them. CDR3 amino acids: CASSPVGPYNEQFF. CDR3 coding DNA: TGTGCCAGCTCACCTGTCGGTCCCTACAATGAGCAGTTCTTC.

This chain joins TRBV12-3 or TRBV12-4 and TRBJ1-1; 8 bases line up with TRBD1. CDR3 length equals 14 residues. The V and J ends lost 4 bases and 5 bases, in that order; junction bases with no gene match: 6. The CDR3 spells CASSSETGVTEAFF. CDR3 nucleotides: TGTGCCAGCAGTTCCGAGACAGGGGTAACTGAAGCTTTCTTT.

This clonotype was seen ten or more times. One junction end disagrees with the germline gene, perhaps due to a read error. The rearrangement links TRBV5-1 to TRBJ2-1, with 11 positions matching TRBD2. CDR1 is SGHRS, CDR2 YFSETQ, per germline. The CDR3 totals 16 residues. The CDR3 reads CASSLTSGSSYNEQFF. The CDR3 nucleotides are TGTGCCAGCAGCTTAACTAGCGGGAGCTCCTACAATGAGCAGTTCTTC. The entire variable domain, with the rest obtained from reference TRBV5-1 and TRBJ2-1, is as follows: KAGVTQTPRYLIKTRGQQVTLSCSPISGHRSVSWYQQTPGQGLQFLFEYFSETQRNKGNFPGRFSGRQFSNSRSEMNVSTLELGDSALYLCASSLTSGSSYNEQFFGPGTRLTVL.

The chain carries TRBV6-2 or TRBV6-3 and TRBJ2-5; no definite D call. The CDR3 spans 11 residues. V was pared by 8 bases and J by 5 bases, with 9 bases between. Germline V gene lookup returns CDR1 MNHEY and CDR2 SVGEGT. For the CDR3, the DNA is TGTGCCAGCGCGGACGGGGAGACCCAGTACTTC. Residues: CASADGETQYF.

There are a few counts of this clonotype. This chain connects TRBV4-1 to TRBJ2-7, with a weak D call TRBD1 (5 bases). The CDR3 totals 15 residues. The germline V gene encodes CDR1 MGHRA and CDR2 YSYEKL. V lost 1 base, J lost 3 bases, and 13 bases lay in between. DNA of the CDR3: TGCGCCAGCAGCCAAGGGCAGGGATCGGGCTACGAGCAGTACTTC. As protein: CASSQGQGSGYEQYF.

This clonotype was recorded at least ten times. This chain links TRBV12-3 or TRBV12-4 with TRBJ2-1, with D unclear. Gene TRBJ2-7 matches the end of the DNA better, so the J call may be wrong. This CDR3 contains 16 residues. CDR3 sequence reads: CASSLVQYEDGDEQYF. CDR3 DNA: TGTGCCAGCAGTTTAGTCCAATATGAAGACGGCGACGAGCAGTACTTC.

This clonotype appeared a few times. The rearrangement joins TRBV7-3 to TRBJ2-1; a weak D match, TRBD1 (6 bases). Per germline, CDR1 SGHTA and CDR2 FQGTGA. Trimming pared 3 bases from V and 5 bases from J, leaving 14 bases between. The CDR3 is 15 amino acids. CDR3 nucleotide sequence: TGTGCCAGCAGCTTTGGACCGGGACAAAACAATGAGCAGTTCTTC. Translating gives CASSFGPGQNNEQFF.

CDR3: CAISEPGLALRDEQFF. In nucleotides, the CDR3 is TGTGCCATCAGTGAGCCGGGACTAGCCCTCCGGGATGAGCAGTTCTTC. The genes are TRBV10-3 and TRBJ2-1, with TRBD2 matching 9 bases. This CDR3 comprises 16 residues. Germline CDR1 is ENHRY and CDR2 is SYGVKD. V dropped 2 bases and J dropped 8; count of bases not matched to a gene: 10.

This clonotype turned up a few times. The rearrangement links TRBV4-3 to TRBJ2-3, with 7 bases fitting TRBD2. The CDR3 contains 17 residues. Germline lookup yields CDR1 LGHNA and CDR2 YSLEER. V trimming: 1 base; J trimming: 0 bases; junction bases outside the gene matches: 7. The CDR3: CASSQAGGTTSTDTQYF. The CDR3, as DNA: TGCGCCAGCAGCCAAGCGGGTGGGACTACAAGCACAGATACGCAGTATTTT.

The chain's CDR3 is CASSADSSYNEQFF. DNA of the CDR3: TGTGCCAGCAGCGCGGACAGCTCCTACAATGAGCAGTTCTTC. This chain connects TRBV9 to TRBJ2-1; D might be TRBD1 (6 bases). Germline V gene lookup returns CDR1 SGDLS and CDR2 YYNGEE. The CDR3 covers 14 residues. V was shortened by 3 bases and J by 0 bases, with 7 bases between the two germline ends.

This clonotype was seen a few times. This chain's CDR3 is CASSPDRGVYIQYF. CDR3 coding DNA: TGTGCCAGCAGTCCTGACAGGGGAGTGTACATTCAGTACTTC. The V call is TRBV6-5, the J call TRBJ2-4, with TRBD1 matching over 8 bases. From germline, CDR1 is MNHEY and CDR2 SVGAGI. Trimming removed 5 bases from V and 8 bases from J; junction bases left unmatched: 8. The CDR3 sequence is 14 residues long.